This T cell receptor beta chain was profiled in a study of neurological immune-mediated disorders. Broader study findings: The study phylogenetically grouped the repertoires of 18 of 34 multiple sclerosis patients into one related-CDR3 cluster, a possible signature. HTLV-1-associated myelopathy ranked highest for TCR clonal expansion and multiple sclerosis lowest, beneath healthy controls.

This clonotype showed up many times. Its antigen is unknown. Germline values: CDR1 SGHTA, CDR2 FQGNSA. The CDR3 extends over 16 amino acids. V shed 5 bases and J 4 bases; nucleotides not matched to a gene: 10. One entry per CDR3 protein, called by TCRdb with MiXCR from the 5' RACE reads. The sample consists of under 80,000 distinct CDR3 sequences, 3.9% of them appearing once. Sequenced material: PBMCs. This clonotype was sampled from a man aged 30-40 years with multiple sclerosis. The V call is TRBV7-2, the J call TRBJ2-3; 9 nucleotides align to TRBD1. CDR3 in amino acids: CASSPKGTGYPDTQYF. The CDR3 coding sequence is TGTGCCAGCAGCCCAAAAGGGACAGGGTATCCAGATACGCAGTATTTT.